This T cell receptor beta chain comes out of a study of blood T cells in healthy people across ages (dated by TCRdb to the mid-2010s). With respect to the entire study: In model experiments, template switching captured roughly one uniquely barcoded TCR beta cDNA molecule for every two T cells. To avoid experimental bias, donors of different ages were randomly spread across the sequencing lanes. Using deep sequencing normalized with unique cDNA molecular identifiers, the study measured how TCR beta repertoire diversity changes with age. For two donors (one aged 18 to 30 and one aged 80 or older), the study analyzed two additional independent replicas of 1 million unique cDNA reads from the same blood draw. The donors were divided into four age groups: young (average about 15 years), middle-aged (roughly 42), aged (approximately 62) and long-lived (nearly 85). The study at large found these results: As age increased, observed TCR beta diversity per million T cells dropped in a roughly linear way, and a significant reduction was already evident by age around 41. A strong correlation was found between observed TCR beta diversity and the percentage of naive T cells measured by flow cytometry. Estimates of total diversity from one million sequenced T cells were regarded as lower bounds and underestimates. Compared with the aged group, the long-lived group had more naive CD4+ T cells, fewer expanded clones and increased TCR diversity, suggesting age selection. Since profiling was done on bulk unsorted PBMCs, naive and antigen-experienced compartments could not be conclusively compared. Because the CMV infection status of the donors was unknown, age-related changes in expanded clonotypes may potentially have been confounded.

The library was built by means of 5' RACE. This sample was sequenced with an Illumina HiSeq 2500. A second roughly 6 to 11 cycle PCR used a sample-barcoded 5' primer and a J-beta primer mix. A unique molecular identifier was introduced onto each TCR beta cDNA molecule by a template-switch 5' adaptor carrying 12 random nucleotides. At least 3 million CDR3-containing paired-end reads were obtained from each sample. All of the RNA was converted into first-strand cDNA using the Mint cDNA synthesis kit, with a TRBC-specific oligonucleotide serving as the primer. Following uracil-DNA glycosylase treatment, all cDNA underwent a first 18-cycle PCR with the universal primers M1SS and BC2_uni_R. Per the original workflow: For normalization, 1 million high-quality reads were randomly selected from each sample, with every read carrying a distinct molecular identifier. Reads sharing molecular identifiers were discarded rather than binned into consensus sequences. MiTCR, run with a Q25 quality threshold and the strictest error-elimination algorithm, handled CDR3 identification, clonotype clustering and error correction. A nonparametric unseen species model using Euler transformation provided a lower-bound estimate of total TCR beta diversity. TCRdb itself trimmed the public reads at Q25 with fastp, ran MiXCR and retained productive beta chains. A single entry per CDR3 protein holds the most common genes and DNA from its merged rows. TCRdb, rather than the study authors, made the V and J calls. The sample records some 800,000 distinct CDR3 sequences, about 42% of which are singletons. The ten largest account for around 18% of the sample.

Systemically healthy Caucasian individuals from Russia, about 38 in total and aged roughly 6 to 95 years, were included as donors. Each donor gave approximately 9.3 milliliters of peripheral blood, collected into EDTA-treated Vacutainer tubes. Ficoll-Paque density-gradient centrifugation was used to isolate PBMCs, with at least 6 million per sample. Trizol reagent was used to extract total RNA from the PBMCs, yielding at least 5.5 micrograms per sample. Naive CD45RAhigh/CD27high T cell percentages were measured by flow cytometry on a PBMC aliquot from every donor. A word on this clonotype: This receptor's antigen is unknown. Base qualities are not recorded, but no much larger clone differs from it by a single base.

CDR1 and CDR2, looked up from the germline V gene, are SGDLS and YYNGEE. Between the V and J ends, shortened by 0 bases and 11 bases respectively, the junction contains 20 bases. Inclusive of the bounding cysteine and phenylalanine, the CDR3 is 15 residues long. Only the CDR3 part of the read is kept: 45 bases, read in frame from the first base. The chain couples TRBV9 to TRBJ2-5; TRBD2 is a possible D gene, resting on 5 matching bases. Sequencing was done on a sample of blood. The sequence derives from a man aged 55-75 years in good health. The CDR3 loop reads CASSVALLATNEQYF. The DNA is as follows: TGTGCCAGCAGCGTAGCTCTCCTAGCTACCAATGAGCAGTACTTC.